This T cell receptor (beta chain) was observed in a study of shared clonotypes between healthy human individuals (dated by TCRdb to the early 2020s). Broadly, across the study: A few men and two women, aged 18 to 49 years, made up the cohort. Leukapheresis yielded between about 0.8 and 9.5 billion PBMCs per donor. Different laboratories and diverse techniques were used to prepare libraries and sequence TCR repertoires, to increase sequencing depth and limit assay-specific biases. Blood TCR repertoires of a handful of healthy adults were deeply sequenced to estimate repertoire size and the extent of clonotype sharing between individuals. For each donor, three plates each were used for CD4 naive and CD4 memory, two plates were used for CD8 naive, and one plate was used for CD8 memory. Broad study findings and their caveats: Only blood was sampled, and tissue TCR repertoires likely differ from those in blood. Rarefaction of sorted-subset datasets indicated incomplete sequencing despite the large sequencing depth. The genetic and exposure-history diversity represented was limited by the small number of donors. Clonotypes shared by all four sorted-subset donors showed higher generation probabilities than non-shared clonotypes. Estimated clonotype richness was generally larger for naive than for memory subsets. Based on pairwise subsampling, the degree of clonotype sharing among donors was expected to be affected by sequencing depth. Sharing across several donors was observed for approximately 5% of naive CD4, 3.5% of naive CD8, over 2% of memory CD4, and around 0.44% of memory CD8 clonotypes.

V trim: 5 bases; J trim: 3 bases; unmatched bases: 7. Based on the germline V gene, the CDR1 and CDR2 sequences are SGHVS and FQNEAQ. The CDR3 runs 18 amino acids, cysteine and phenylalanine included. Only CDR3 DNA remains: 54 bases, in frame from the first base. Using the deep immunoSEQ assay, TCR CDR3 regions were amplified from genomic DNA by multiplex PCR. For each cell subset, the extracted genomic DNA was distributed evenly across all wells of several immunoSEQ 96-well plates, and each plate served as one replicate. Each replicate PCR for sorted subsets received around 0.2 ug genomic DNA, equal to about 29,000 T cell genomes. The purified libraries were quantified using a Qubit 3.0 fluorometer, sized with a Bioanalyzer 2100, and then quantified again using the KAPA Library Quantification kit. Every immunoSEQ 96-well plate was sequenced on a separate single-read 150-cycle Illumina NextSeq 550 flow cell. Under the source paper's analysis protocol: Because only junctional sequences without quality scores were contained in the immunoSEQ output, filtering matching that applied to full-length reads could not be performed. To assign V/J genes and CDR3, sequences were annotated against IMGT germline references using PyIR, a Python wrapper for IgBLAST v1.9. Reads were removed for weak V/J assignments (E-value above 1e-6), missing CDR3, stop codons, out-of-frame junctions, or ambiguous translated residues. A V3J clonotype was defined by an identical inferred V gene, J gene, and CDR3 amino acid sequence. To compute the percentage overlap between repertoires, the number of shared unique clonotypes was divided by the size of the smaller repertoire. RTK rarefaction, the Chao1 estimator, and Recon v2.1 estimates of unobserved clonotypes were used to assess repertoire richness. Generation probabilities were computed with OLGA for all TCRbeta clonotypes obtained by the gDNA method from a few donors. TCRdb's version of the immuneACCESS table is confined to in-frame rearrangements and falls short of the full clone set. An unresolved V gene accounts for under half of the shortfall where checked; the remainder is of unknown origin. V and J calls and clone size are given by that table; D and trimming were obtained from the DNA. The sample table contains millions of clones; only one count was recorded for about 95% of them. Roughly 1% of the sample is held by the ten biggest clonotypes.

About this clone itself: This receptor's antigen is unknown. No clone much larger than this one lies a single base away; base qualities are absent.

CD8 naive samples were CD45RO-negative cells positively selected for CCR7, giving a CD45RA+CCR7+ population that excluded TemRA cells. The donors were healthy, HIV-negative adults who had no recently reported acute infections or vaccinations. Every donor was a Caucasian adult residing in Nashville, Tennessee, USA. After blood collection by leukapheresis, PBMCs were isolated using Ficoll-Histopaque density gradient centrifugation and then cryopreserved in the vapor phase of liquid nitrogen. Purity and quantity of every magnetically sorted T cell population were checked by analytical flow cytometry. From each sorted fraction, genomic DNA was isolated and quantified by UV absorbance on a Nanodrop 2000c.

The sample was naive CD8+ T cells sorted from blood. Explained via the paper, the cell subset or site label denotes: CD45RA+CCR7+. The V gene is TRBV7-8 and the J gene is TRBJ2-1; 16 bases in the middle match TRBD2. This clonotype was obtained from a man between 18 and 35 years old in good health. The DNA is TGTGCCAGCAGCCCGGGACTAGCGGGAGGGCCACTCTACAATGAGCAGTTCTTC. It translates to CASSPGLAGGPLYNEQFF. Supplemented by the reference TRBV7-8 and TRBJ2-1 proteins around the CDR3, the complete variable domain is GAGVSQSPRYKVAKRGQDVALRCDPISGHVSLFWYQQALGQGPEFLTYFQNEAQLDKSGLPSDRFFAERPEGSVSTLKIQRTQQEDSAVYLCASSPGLAGGPLYNEQFFGPGTRLTVL.